A single sample is the source of the 24 T cell receptor beta chains below, sequenced in a study of shared clonotypes between healthy human individuals. Measured with immunoSEQ multiplex PCR; TCRdb has only the in-frame clones, and not every one. Of 450,000 to 500,000 clones in the sample, about 78% were seen once. Material for sequencing was PBMCs. Source of these receptors: a woman in her thirties or forties in good health. Some clones in this sample may be carry-over from other donors' samples.

This clone was found once. The V gene is TRBV5-1, the J gene TRBJ1-3, with D possibly matching TRBD1 (5 bases). Germline assignment: CDR1 SGHRS and CDR2 YFSETQ. V lost 4 bases, J lost 2 bases, and 10 bases lay in between. The CDR3 consists of 14 residues. The CDR3 DNA follows: TGCGCCAGCAGCCCCCAGGGAACTGGAAACACCATATATTTT. Translated, it gives CASSPQGTGNTIYF. Combining the CDR3 with reference TRBV5-1 and TRBJ1-3 gives the whole variable domain KAGVTQTPRYLIKTRGQQVTLSCSPISGHRSVSWYQQTPGQGLQFLFEYFSETQRNKGNFPGRFSGRQFSNSRSEMNVSTLELGDSALYLCASSPQGTGNTIYFGEGSWLTVV.

The chain has TRBV6-5 and TRBJ2-2; D unclear. The CDR3 has 12 amino acids. Between the trimmed V and J ends, which lost 0 bases and 9 bases, there was a span of 5 bases. Germline values: CDR1 MNHEY, CDR2 SVGAGI. DNA for the CDR3: TGTGCCAGCAGTTACTCGATGAGGGAGCTGTTTTTT. Translating it yields CASSYSMRELFF.

The V gene is TRBV18, the J gene TRBJ2-3; a weak D match, TRBD2 (5 bases). The CDR3 loop spans 14 amino acids. Germline assignment: CDR1 KGHSH and CDR2 LQKENI. Trimming stripped 3 bases from V and 4 bases from J, with 11 bases between. CDR3 in DNA: TGTGCCAGCTCACCTCTAGCAAGGGCAGATACGCAGTATTTT. Its protein product is CASSPLARADTQYF.

The V and J genes are TRBV23-1 and TRBJ1-2, with 7 positions matching TRBD1. Being an ORF, TRBV23-1 has a function that is uncertain. V was clipped by 6 bases and J by 3 bases; unmatched bases: 16. The length of the CDR3 is 17 residues. Here the CDR3 reads CASRLRDSFPEDYGYTF. The CDR3, as DNA: TGCGCCAGCAGACTCCGGGACAGTTTTCCCGAGGACTATGGCTACACCTTC.

As regards this clone: A read error likely explains this, since a far larger clone differs by one base. This sample also contains other DNA sequences that code for the same CDR3. The chain is built from TRBV7-9 and TRBJ2-1; 7 nucleotides match TRBD2. CDR1 is SEHNR, CDR2 FQNEAQ, per germline (reference sequence). The V segment lost 5 bases and the J segment 0 bases; nucleotides outside the gene matches: 7. CDR3 size: 16 residues. CDR3 sequence reads: CASSAWGGVSYNEQFF. CDR3 DNA: TGTGCCAGCAGCGCCTGGGGGGGTGTCTCCTACAATGAGCAGTTCTTC.

This clone has only a few counts. The genes are TRBV28 and TRBJ1-2, with D possibly matching TRBD1 (6 bases). Germline V CDR1 and CDR2: MDHEN, SYDVKM. V gave up 6 bases and J gave up 13 bases, with 18 bases separating them. The CDR3 loop spans 12 amino acids. CDR3 region: CASRGSESGATF. In DNA form, the CDR3 reads TGTGCCAGCAGAGGTTCGGAGTCAGGGGCCACCTTC.

The chain recombines TRBV5-1 with TRBJ1-1, with D perhaps TRBD1 (5 bases). The V end lost 7 bases, the J end lost 4 bases, and 20 bases lay between the germline ends. Germline assignment: CDR1 SGHRS and CDR2 YFSETQ. The CDR3 contains 15 residues. Here the CDR3 reads CASHPRRGLGTEAFF. The CDR3 nucleotides read TGCGCCAGCCACCCCCGGAGGGGATTGGGCACTGAAGCTTTCTTT.

In its sample, this clone was seen once. The rearrangement links TRBV5-1 to TRBJ1-1; no clear D gene. Deletions cut 0 bases from V and 10 bases from J, with 16 bases between. Germline-derived CDR1 and CDR2 are SGHRS and YFSETQ. CDR3 length: 14 residues. CDR3 protein: CASSLGRTKRAAFF. CDR3 bases: TGCGCCAGCAGCTTGGGTAGGACGAAACGGGCAGCTTTCTTT.

This clone was detected a few times. The sample contains more than one DNA sequence encoding this CDR3. The J gene is TRBJ2-2, the V gene TRBV27; TRBD1 might be the D (5 bases). Germline V gene lookup returns CDR1 MNHEY and CDR2 SMNVEV (reference sequence). V was cut by 3 bases and J by 6 bases, with 17 bases left in between. The CDR3 is 16 amino acids. This chain's CDR3 is CASSFTYRPTAGELFF. CDR3 DNA sequence: TGTGCCAGCAGTTTTACCTACAGGCCGACAGCCGGGGAGCTGTTTTTT.

V is TRBV11-2 and J is TRBJ1-2; TRBD1 agrees at 7 bases. The germline V gene encodes CDR1 SGHAT and CDR2 FQNNGV. The CDR3 consists of 14 residues. V was clipped by 5 bases and J by 4 bases; unmatched bases: 7. Written as DNA, the CDR3 is TGTGCCAGCAGCGAAGAGGACAGGTCCTATGGCTACACCTTC. Protein: CASSEEDRSYGYTF.

The J gene is TRBJ2-5, the V gene TRBV7-3; the match to TRBD2 covers 7 bases. This CDR3 has 14 residues. In germline, CDR1 is SGHTA, CDR2 FQGTGA. V trimming: 6 bases; J trimming: 1 base; junction bases outside the gene matches: 5. The chain's CDR3 is CASRLTGGQETQYF. The CDR3 DNA sequence: TGTGCCAGCAGGTTGACGGGAGGCCAAGAGACCCAGTACTTC.

The rearrangement links TRBV10-3 to TRBJ2-5; 9 nucleotides agree with TRBD2. Germline V lookup: CDR1 ENHRY, CDR2 SYGVKD. CDR3 length: 14 residues. Germline trimming cut 4 bases from V and 4 bases from J; bases unmatched to any gene: 4. The CDR3 loop reads CAISGGGGGETQYF. The CDR3, as DNA: TGTGCCATCAGTGGCGGGGGGGGCGGAGAGACCCAGTACTTC.

The rearrangement joins TRBV27 to TRBJ2-5; 7 bases are shared with TRBD1. CDR3 length: 16 amino acids. Losses at the gene ends were 8 bases for V and 2 bases for J; bases not matched to a gene: 14. Per the germline V gene, CDR1 is MNHEY and CDR2 is SMNVEV (reference sequence). CDR3 in amino acids: CASRPRFRDRQETQYF. DNA of the CDR3: TGTGCCAGCCGTCCTAGATTTCGGGACAGACAAGAGACCCAGTACTTC.

This chain uses TRBV11-2 with TRBJ2-1; 8 bases line up with TRBD1. Germline-derived CDR1 and CDR2 are SGHAT and FQNNGV. J gave up 6 bases and V 2 bases, and 3 bases lay outside the gene matches. The length of the CDR3 is 14 residues. CDR3 loop: CASSLPGQANEQFF. In DNA, the CDR3 is TGTGCCAGCAGCTTACCGGGACAGGCCAATGAGCAGTTCTTC.

This clone was observed a single time. V and J are TRBV19 and TRBJ2-1; 11 bases are a match to TRBD2. V lost 6 bases, J lost 4 bases, and 8 bases stayed unmatched. CDR3 length equals 16 residues. The V gene's germline CDR1 is LNHDA and CDR2 SQIVND (reference sequence). The CDR3 sequence is CASSTGTSGPYNEQFF. As DNA, the CDR3 is TGTGCCAGTAGCACCGGGACTAGCGGTCCATACAATGAGCAGTTCTTC.

A few counts support this clone. This chain uses TRBV6-5 with TRBJ2-6; weak D call: TRBD2 (5 bases). The length of the CDR3 is 14 residues. Germline V gene sequence: CDR1 MNHEY, CDR2 SVGAGI. V lost 6 bases to trimming and J lost 1 base, with 7 bases between them. In DNA form, the CDR3 reads TGTGCCAGCAGCGGACTGTCTGGGGCCAACGTCCTGACTTTC. It is translated as CASSGLSGANVLTF.

The V and J genes are TRBV21-1 and TRBJ2-7; the table names TRBD1, a call not compared with the DNA. TRBV21-1 is listed as a pseudogene. This CDR3 has 14 amino acids. The DNA for the CDR3 is TGTGCCAGCAGCAAACCCGCTAGGGGCTACGAGCAGTACTTC. It codes for CASSKPARGYEQYF.

CDR3 region: CASSLGNRNTEAFF. The CDR3 DNA sequence: TGTGCCAGCAGCTTAGGAAACAGGAACACTGAAGCTTTCTTT. The chain carries TRBV11-2 and TRBJ1-1; D ambiguous. Trimming removed 1 base from V and 1 base from J, with 7 bases in between. The V gene's germline CDR1 is SGHAT and CDR2 FQNNGV. The CDR3 runs 14 residues.

This clone was picked up many times. The chain carries TRBV11-2 and TRBJ2-2; D perhaps matches TRBD1 (6 bases). In germline, CDR1 is SGHAT, CDR2 FQNNGV. Trimming took off 3 bases at V and 4 bases at J, with 9 bases between the two ends. CDR3 length: 14 amino acids. The CDR3 sequence is CASSFNRATGELFF. In nucleotides, the CDR3 is TGTGCCAGCAGCTTTAACAGGGCCACCGGGGAGCTGTTTTTT.

The chain is built from TRBV11-1 and TRBJ2-1, with D maybe TRBD1 (6 bases). From germline, CDR1 is SGHAT and CDR2 FQDESV (reference sequence). Trimming cost V 4 bases and J 9 bases, with 19 bases left between them. There are 15 residues in the CDR3. The CDR3 region is CASSSPLGTLGEQFF. In nucleotides, the CDR3 is TGTGCCAGCAGCTCGCCTCTCGGGACACTCGGTGAGCAGTTCTTC.

The chain uses TRBV19 and TRBJ2-7; D is perhaps TRBD1 (6 bases). Germline CDR1 LNHDA, CDR2 SQIVND (reference sequence). Trimming took off 4 bases at V and 4 bases at J, with 11 bases between the two ends. This CDR3 comprises 13 residues. The DNA of the CDR3 is TGTGCCAGTAGTACAGGGGTAAGGTACGAGCAGTACTTC. Amino acids: CASSTGVRYEQYF.

Points on this clone: The same CDR3 can be traced to other DNA sequences in this sample. V usage is TRBV5-1 and J usage is TRBJ1-5; TRBD1 aligns across 7 bases. The CDR3 consists of 14 residues. The germline V gene has CDR1 SGHRS and CDR2 YFSETQ. The ends lost 0 bases at V and 5 bases at J; junction bases unmatched: 2. The CDR3 region has the DNA TGCGCCAGCAGCTTGGGAACAGGGGATCAGCCCCAGCATTTT. It yields the protein CASSLGTGDQPQHF.

This clone showed up just a few times. The V and J genes are TRBV29-1 and TRBJ1-2; 7 nucleotides match TRBD1. V was clipped by 6 bases and J by 7 bases; unmatched bases: 8. This CDR3 has 12 amino acids. CDR1 SQVTM and CDR2 ANQGSEA come from the germline V gene. The CDR3: CSVARDSGGYTF. The CDR3 nucleotides are TGCAGCGTGGCCCGGGACAGCGGTGGCTACACCTTC.

The chain recombines TRBV5-4 with TRBJ2-3; possible D gene TRBD1, 5 bases. Germline loops: CDR1 SGHNT, CDR2 YYREEE (reference sequence). CDR3 length: 17 amino acids. The germline V and J ends were trimmed by 4 bases and 0 bases, with 18 bases remaining between them. The CDR3 nucleotides are TGTGCCAGCAGCCTACCTATTGGGGCGGCTAGCACAGATACGCAGTATTTT. Its translation: CASSLPIGAASTDTQYF.